This TCR beta chain was identified in a study of cytomegalovirus exposure and HLA in healthy donors. Findings and caveats of the study: In vitro confirmation showed three CMV-associated chains to be CMV antigen specific. Indistinguishability led to the exclusion of some V segments, TRBV6-2 and TRBV6-3 included. Diagnosis of cytomegalovirus status made by the classifier reportedly showed high specificity and sensitivity. It emerged from a later analysis that several of the most significant clusters appeared to be linked to common viral pathogens.

CDR1 is SGHNT and CDR2 is YYREEE in the germline V gene (reference sequence). The CDR3 extends over 14 amino acids. V gave up 2 bases and J gave up 5 bases, with 11 bases separating them. For this clone: Its target is not known.

Vbeta (60) and Jbeta (13) primers were used in the PCR. The assay was immunoSEQ multiplex PCR, and TCRdb's table has in-frame clones only and misses some. This table lists around 53,000 clones. The chain carries TRBV5-4 and TRBJ2-1, with a possible D match to TRBD2 (7 bases). The sample was PBMCs. This sequence was found in a male donor in good health and CMV-seropositive. The CDR3 DNA sequence: TGTGCCAGCAGCTTCGGGGGGCCGGACAATGAGCAGTTCTTC. Encoded protein: CASSFGGPDNEQFF.